The 5 T cell receptor beta chains below come from one sample, sequenced in a study of blood T cells in healthy people across ages. The authors ran a second PCR of roughly 6 to 12 cycles using a sample-barcoded 5' primer and a J-beta primer mix. TCRdb re-called the 5' RACE reads through MiXCR, storing one row per CDR3 protein. The data show 850,000 to 1,100,000 distinct CDR3 sequences, roughly two fifths seen once. Sequencing used blood. The receptors originated from a man aged 18 to 35 in good health.

This clonotype was seen only a few times. The V gene is TRBV20-1, the J gene TRBJ2-3, with 8 bases fitting TRBD2. V shed 6 bases and J 0 bases; nucleotides not matched to a gene: 5. This CDR3 is 14 amino acids long. The V gene's germline CDR1 is DFQATT and CDR2 SNEGSKA (reference sequence). This CDR3 is CSAKRGPSTDTQYF. As DNA, the CDR3 is TGCAGTGCGAAGCGGGGGCCCAGCACAGATACGCAGTATTTT.

The rearrangement links TRBV29-1 to TRBJ2-2; D possibly corresponds to TRBD1 (6 bases). The V and J ends lost 6 bases and 2 bases respectively, with 13 bases between them. CDR3 length: 14 amino acids. In germline, CDR1 is SQVTM, CDR2 ANQGSEA. CDR3 bases: TGCAGCGTAGAGGGGACACCCAACACCGGGGAGCTGTTTTTT. Protein sequence: CSVEGTPNTGELFF.

The V and J genes are TRBV7-2 and TRBJ1-1, with 7 bases aligning to TRBD1. The germline V gene encodes CDR1 SGHTA and CDR2 FQGNSA. The length of the CDR3 is 15 residues. V dropped 7 bases and J dropped 0; count of bases not matched to a gene: 8. The CDR3 loop reads CASKPGQIMNTEAFF. The CDR3 DNA reads TGTGCCAGCAAGCCGGGACAGATCATGAACACTGAAGCTTTCTTT.

The V gene is TRBV7-3, the J gene TRBJ2-2, with 10 bases fitting TRBD1. Losses at the gene ends were 4 bases for V and 6 bases for J; bases not matched to a gene: 8. This CDR3 comprises 16 residues. Germline V lookup: CDR1 SGHTA, CDR2 FQGTGA. CDR3 in amino acids: CASSSRQGALAGELFF. CDR3 coding DNA: TGTGCCAGCAGCTCGAGACAGGGGGCGCTAGCCGGGGAGCTGTTTTTT.

This clonotype was recorded only once. The chain carries TRBV2 and TRBJ1-5; a possible D gene is TRBD1 (6 bases). Germline assignment: CDR1 SNHLY and CDR2 FYNNEI. The CDR3 totals 14 residues. Trimming left V 7 bases short and J 8 bases short, with 18 bases between. CDR3 DNA: TGTGCCAGCAACGAGGGGCAGGGGTTAGAGCCCCAGCATTTT. It encodes CASNEGQGLEPQHF.